The present TCR beta chain was sequenced within a study of Ad26.COV2.S vaccination and SARS-CoV-2 variants. Germline lookup yields CDR1 SGHVS and CDR2 FQNEAQ. Trimming cost V 5 bases and J 14 bases, with 24 bases left between them. This CDR3 has 14 amino acids. Stated treatment: roughly 18 received Ad26.COV2.S at low or high dose, single or two shots; about 5 received placebo; per-sample allocation not given. The samples date from day 63 after the first vaccine or placebo injection. Clones were sequenced by immunoSEQ multiplex PCR, and TCRdb holds only the in-frame ones, with some missing. The sample has approximately 350,000 clones, 80% to 90% seen once; the top ten hold 3.4%.

The TCR sequence derives from a person aged 18-60 years who received the Ad26.COV2.S COVID-19 vaccine or a placebo. The sample consisted of peripheral blood, taken in a trial of Ad26.COV2.S vaccine versus placebo. The chain is built from TRBV7-8 and TRBJ1-2; no firm D call. CDR3 region: CASSQRHGGDQRTF. CDR3 nucleotide sequence: TGTGCCAGCAGCCAAAGACATGGTGGTGATCAGAGGACCTTC.